The 16 T cell receptor beta chains below come from one sample, sequenced in a study of OX40 agonist ivuxolimab in advanced cancers. Sequencing was performed with immunoSEQ multiplex PCR; in TCRdb, only in-frame clones are kept and a portion is missing. The data contain about 82,000 clones, more than 80% of them seen just once; the ten biggest clones take up roughly 0.22%. Source: CD4+ or CD8+ T cells sorted from blood, taken in a trial of the OX40 agonist ivuxolimab. The receptors were gathered from an adult with an advanced solid tumor such as melanoma, head and neck, liver or kidney cancer.

The V call is TRBV5-1, the J call TRBJ1-2; D not resolved. CDR1 SGHRS and CDR2 YFSETQ come from the germline V gene. The CDR3 runs to 13 residues. Trimming cost V 2 bases and J 7 bases, with 12 bases left between them. The CDR3 coding sequence is TGCGCCAGCAGCTTTGAAGGTAGCGGTGGCTACACCTTC. Its translation: CASSFEGSGGYTF. Filled out from reference TRBV5-1 and TRBJ1-2, the complete variable domain reads KAGVTQTPRYLIKTRGQQVTLSCSPISGHRSVSWYQQTPGQGLQFLFEYFSETQRNKGNFPGRFSGRQFSNSRSEMNVSTLELGDSALYLCASSFEGSGGYTFGSGTRLTVV.

In its sample, this clone was seen once. J is TRBJ2-4 and V is TRBV29-1, with D unresolved. The CDR3 sequence is 13 residues long. Germline V gives CDR1 SQVTM, CDR2 ANQGSEA. Trimming removed 6 bases at V and 9 bases at J, with 18 bases between. This chain's CDR3 is CSVRVIPSRIQYF. The CDR3 coding sequence is TGCAGCGTACGGGTCATACCCAGCCGCATTCAGTACTTC.

This clone appeared a few times. This CDR3 is CASSQAAGTGGAGGYTF. The CDR3 nucleotides are TGCGCCAGCAGCCAGGCTGCCGGGACAGGGGGCGCAGGTGGCTACACCTTC. The J gene is TRBJ1-2, the V gene TRBV4-1; TRBD1 matches 12 bases. Germline V gene data show CDR1 as MGHRA and CDR2 as YSYEKL. V was pared by 3 bases and J by 7 bases, with 12 bases of the junction left unmatched. There are 17 residues in the CDR3.

The V and J genes are TRBV2 and TRBJ2-7; 9 bases map to TRBD1. This CDR3 spans 14 amino acids. With 5 bases clipped from V and 0 bases from J, the junction kept 2 bases outside the gene matches. Germline assignment: CDR1 SNHLY and CDR2 FYNNEI. CDR3 coding DNA: TGTGCCAGCAGTCCGGGACAGGGCTCCTACGAGCAGTACGTC. Translating it yields CASSPGQGSYEQYV.

The chain has TRBV29-1 and TRBJ1-1, with TRBD1 identical over 10 bases. CDR1 is SQVTM, CDR2 ANQGSEA, per germline. The V and J ends lost 0 bases and 10 bases, in that order; junction bases with no gene match: 5. The CDR3 is 13 amino acids. CDR3 region: CSVEEGQGRRAFF. CDR3 coding DNA: TGCAGCGTTGAAGAGGGACAGGGGCGGCGAGCTTTCTTT.

This CDR3 is CASSGQGNTEAFF. The DNA of the CDR3 is TGTGCCAGCAGCGGGCAGGGGAACACTGAAGCTTTCTTT. The chain uses TRBV7-3 and TRBJ1-1; a possible D gene is TRBD1 (5 bases). Trimming took off 5 bases at V and 1 base at J, with 8 bases between the two ends. Germline V gene sequence: CDR1 SGHTA, CDR2 FQGTGA. The CDR3 sequence is 13 residues long.

Here the CDR3 reads CASSEYPGRRGNQPQHF. The CDR3 DNA sequence: TGTGCCAGCAGTGAATACCCAGGCCGACGGGGGAATCAGCCCCAGCATTTT. The rearrangement links TRBV6-1 to TRBJ1-5; possible D gene TRBD1, 5 bases. This CDR3 has 17 amino acids. The germline V and J ends were trimmed by 2 bases and 4 bases, with 18 bases remaining between them. Germline CDR1 is MNHNS and CDR2 is SASEGT.

CDR3 amino acids: CASSLASRGGGELFF. In nucleotides, the CDR3 is TGTGCCAGCAGTCTCGCCTCGCGCGGGGGCGGGGAGCTGTTTTTT. V usage is TRBV6-5 and J usage is TRBJ2-2; 7 bases agree with TRBD2. Germline-derived CDR1 and CDR2 are MNHEY and SVGAGI. The ends lost 5 bases at V and 7 bases at J; junction bases unmatched: 10. The CDR3 length is 15 residues.

V and J are TRBV27 and TRBJ2-1; 10 bases fit TRBD1. In germline, CDR1 is MNHEY, CDR2 SMNVEV (reference sequence). J lost 10 bases, V lost 5 bases, and 8 bases had no gene match. The CDR3 loop spans 14 amino acids. The CDR3 here is CASSPGQGIGEQFF. In DNA, the CDR3 is TGTGCCAGCAGTCCGGGACAGGGGATTGGGGAGCAGTTCTTC.

The genes are TRBV5-1 and TRBJ1-1; D not certain. The CDR3 extends over 15 amino acids. Per germline, CDR1 SGHRS and CDR2 YFSETQ. Deletions cut 4 bases from V and 2 bases from J, with 15 bases between. The CDR3 loop reads CASSHPSSVNTEAFF. The CDR3 DNA is TGCGCCAGCAGCCACCCAAGTTCGGTAAACACTGAAGCTTTCTTT.

The chain employs TRBV7-2 and TRBJ1-2; D ambiguous. Germline loops: CDR1 SGHTA, CDR2 FQGNSA. The CDR3 runs 16 residues. V lost 1 base to trimming and J lost 5 bases, with 17 bases between them. In nucleotides, the CDR3 is TGTGCCAGCAGCTTAGAATGGGCCCTAGGCTTTTATGGCTACACCTTC. Translated, it gives CASSLEWALGFYGYTF.

The gene calls are TRBV28 and TRBJ2-7; 8 bases fit TRBD2. Trimming removed 0 bases from V and 3 bases from J; junction bases left unmatched: 10. The germline V gene encodes CDR1 MDHEN and CDR2 SYDVKM. This CDR3 spans 17 amino acids. The CDR3 reads CASSLWGLERGNYEQYF. CDR3 sequence (DNA): TGTGCCAGCAGTTTATGGGGCCTCGAGCGGGGGAACTACGAGCAGTACTTC.

The chain recombines TRBV10-3 with TRBJ2-3, with 7 bases lining up with TRBD2. This CDR3 has 14 residues. CDR1 and CDR2 from the germline V gene are ENHRY and SYGVKD. The CDR3 nucleotides are TGTGCATACGCCCGTCTAGCGGGCACAGATACGCAGTATTTT. Protein sequence: CAYARLAGTDTQYF.

In its sample, this clone was seen once. The chain uses TRBV4-1 and TRBJ2-3, with 10 bases fitting TRBD1. In germline, CDR1 is MGHRA, CDR2 YSYEKL. The length of the CDR3 is 16 residues. V lost 1 base and J lost 1; bases outside the gene matches: 2. CDR3 sequence (DNA): TGCGCCAGCAGCCAAGTCGGGACAGGGGGCACAGATACGCAGTATTTT. It encodes CASSQVGTGGTDTQYF.

V and J are TRBV6-1 and TRBJ2-7, with D uncertain. The V end lost 1 base, the J end lost 0 bases, and 19 bases lay between the germline ends. This CDR3 has 18 amino acids. Germline CDR1 is MNHNS and CDR2 is SASEGT. CDR3 protein: CASSEEVGRAKSSYEQYV. The CDR3 DNA is TGTGCCAGCAGTGAAGAGGTTGGCCGGGCCAAGAGCTCCTACGAGCAGTACGTC.

The chain links TRBV10-3 to TRBJ1-4; 7 nucleotides agree with TRBD1. The J segment lost 2 bases and the V segment lost 5 bases, leaving 11 bases of the junction unmatched. Germline V CDR1 and CDR2: ENHRY, SYGVKD. The CDR3 extends over 17 amino acids. The CDR3 sequence is CAISPGQTPGTNEKLFF. The CDR3 region has the DNA TGTGCCATCAGTCCGGGACAGACGCCTGGGACTAATGAAAAACTGTTTTTT.